The 23 T cell receptor beta chains below all came from one sample that was sequenced in a study of blood T cell repertoires in COVID-19. The method was immunoSEQ multiplex PCR; TCRdb's version includes in-frame clones alone and lacks a portion of them. The profile shows 200,000 to 300,000 clones, roughly 80% of them singletons. Sequences were obtained from peripheral blood. These receptors were taken from a man aged 55 to 70 with acute or convalescent COVID-19.

The rearrangement uses TRBV18 and TRBJ2-2, with TRBD1 identical over 7 bases. The V gene's germline CDR1 is KGHSH and CDR2 LQKENI. The CDR3 length is 18 residues. V lost 3 bases, J lost 4 bases, and 14 bases stayed unmatched. CDR3 amino acids: CASSPTHRTGTVTGELFF. The CDR3 coding sequence is TGTGCCAGCTCACCCACTCACCGAACCGGGACAGTCACCGGGGAGCTGTTTTTT.

This chain uses TRBV7-8 with TRBJ2-2; TRBD1 matches at 7 bases. Germline V lookup: CDR1 SGHVS, CDR2 FQNEAQ. With 5 bases clipped from V and 0 bases from J, the junction kept 6 bases outside the gene matches. The CDR3 contains 16 residues. The CDR3 protein is CASSRGQAANTGELFF. The CDR3, as DNA: TGTGCCAGCAGCAGAGGACAGGCCGCGAACACCGGGGAGCTGTTTTTT.

The rearrangement links TRBV2 to TRBJ2-7, with D possibly matching TRBD2 (5 bases). CDR3 length equals 15 residues. V dropped 7 bases and J dropped 5 bases, with 21 bases sitting between them. Germline CDR1 and CDR2: SNHLY and FYNNEI. CDR3 in DNA: TGTGCCAGCATCCCGGAGGTGGTCAGTGAGAACGAGCAGTACTTC. Residues: CASIPEVVSENEQYF. Full variable domain (outside the CDR3, taken from reference TRBV2 and TRBJ2-7): EPEVTQTPSHQVTQMGQEVILRCVPISNHLYFYWYRQILGQKVEFLVSFYNNEISEKSEIFDDQFSVERPDGSNFTLKIRSTKLEDSAMYFCASIPEVVSENEQYFGPGTRLTVT.

This clone came up a few times. This chain connects TRBV9 to TRBJ2-7; a possible D gene is TRBD2 (6 bases). V was shortened by 0 bases and J by 2 bases, with 12 bases between the two germline ends. The germline V gene has CDR1 SGDLS and CDR2 YYNGEE. The CDR3 sequence is 15 residues long. The CDR3 DNA reads as TGTGCCAGCAGCGTAGGTGGGACTGAGACCTACGAGCAGTACTTC. Protein: CASSVGGTETYEQYF.

This chain connects TRBV6-2 or TRBV6-3 to TRBJ1-3, with D possibly being TRBD1 (6 bases). CDR1 MNHEY and CDR2 SVGEGT come from the germline V gene. This CDR3 has 14 residues. Trimming took off 5 bases at V and 2 bases at J, with 10 bases between the two ends. The CDR3 here is CASSTGQPGNTIYF. CDR3 bases: TGTGCCAGCAGTACCGGACAGCCTGGAAACACCATATATTTT.

The chain is built from TRBV2 and TRBJ2-6; D might be TRBD2 (5 bases). This CDR3 comprises 20 residues. CDR1 and CDR2 from the germline V gene are SNHLY and FYNNEI. Trimming pared 7 bases from V and 1 base from J, leaving 26 bases between. The CDR3 DNA sequence: TGTGCCAGCACCTTAACAGTGGGCGGGCAGATACGATCTGGGGCCAACGTCCTGACTTTC. It yields the protein CASTLTVGGQIRSGANVLTF.

CDR3 loop: CASSLSHVTNTGELFF. CDR3 nucleotide sequence: TGTGCCAGCAGCTTGTCGCATGTGACTAACACCGGGGAGCTGTTTTTT. The J gene is TRBJ2-2, the V gene TRBV7-3; D is ambiguous. Germline V gives CDR1 SGHTA, CDR2 FQGTGA. V was pared by 3 bases and J by 2 bases, with 13 bases between. The CDR3 runs 16 residues.

The chain links TRBV29-1 to TRBJ2-3; TRBD2 agrees at 10 bases. CDR1 is SQVTM and CDR2 is ANQGSEA in the germline V gene. This CDR3 is 15 amino acids long. With V trimmed by 5 bases and J by 4 bases, 9 bases remained unmatched. The CDR3 region has the DNA TGCAGCGTTCTAGCGGGAGAAGGTTGGGCAGATACGCAGTATTTT. This encodes CSVLAGEGWADTQYF.

The chain joins TRBV30 to TRBJ2-1, with D possibly TRBD2 on 5 matching bases. The germline gives CDR1 GTSNPN, CDR2 SVGIG (reference sequence). V lost 0 bases and J 12 bases, leaving 15 bases between the germline ends. CDR3 length: 13 residues. CDR3 amino acids: CAWSVHGFGMQFF. The CDR3 region has the DNA TGTGCCTGGAGTGTACATGGGTTCGGGATGCAGTTCTTC. Supplemented by reference TRBV30 and TRBJ2-1, the full variable domain reads SQTIHQWPATLVQPVGSPLSLECTVEGTSNPNLYWYRQAAGRGLQLLFYSVGIGQISSEVPQNLSASRPQDRQFILSSKKLLLSDSGFYLCAWSVHGFGMQFFGPGTRLTVL.

CDR3 amino acids: CASSPGQTYSGNTIYF. CDR3 nucleotide sequence: TGTGCCAGCAGCCCGGGACAGACCTACTCTGGAAACACCATATATTTT. The rearrangement links TRBV11-2 to TRBJ1-3; the match to TRBD1 covers 7 bases. Germline CDR1 SGHAT, CDR2 FQNNGV. CDR3 size: 16 residues. The ends lost 5 bases at V and 0 bases at J; junction bases unmatched: 7.

Here the CDR3 DNA reads TGTGCCAGCAGCGTAGAAGGGACAGGGATCTACGAGCAGTACTTC. It encodes CASSVEGTGIYEQYF. V gene TRBV9 combines with J gene TRBJ2-7; 9 bases are shared with TRBD1. Losses at the gene ends were 0 bases for V and 3 bases for J; bases not matched to a gene: 4. The CDR3 is 15 residues long. Germline V gene lookup returns CDR1 SGDLS and CDR2 YYNGEE.

This clone was observed a few times. Here the CDR3 DNA reads TGTGCCAGCAGTTTTGGAGGGAACACCATATATTTT. Translated, it gives CASSFGGNTIYF. The chain is built from TRBV12-3 or TRBV12-4 and TRBJ1-3; D not resolved. CDR3 size: 12 residues. Deletions cut 3 bases from V and 7 bases from J, with 7 bases between.

Only a few counts were recorded for this clone. The chain joins TRBV29-1 to TRBJ1-2; D is perhaps TRBD1 (5 bases). V was shortened by 0 bases and J by 4 bases, with 9 bases between the two germline ends. The CDR3 length is 13 residues. Per germline, CDR1 SQVTM and CDR2 ANQGSEA. The CDR3 is CSVEDPRGYGYTF. As DNA, the CDR3 is TGCAGCGTTGAAGATCCAAGGGGCTATGGCTACACCTTC.

The rearrangement uses TRBV19 and TRBJ1-2; no clear D gene. This CDR3 region has 14 residues. Germline V lookup: CDR1 LNHDA, CDR2 SQIVND (reference sequence). V was shortened by 7 bases and J by 0 bases, with 12 bases between the two germline ends. CDR3 DNA: TGTGCCAGTACCCCTGTGGAGGCTAACTATGGCTACACCTTC. Protein product: CASTPVEANYGYTF.

V gene TRBV5-8 combines with J gene TRBJ2-7, with 9 bases fitting TRBD1. Germline loops: CDR1 SGHTS, CDR2 YDEGEE. The V and J ends lost 2 bases and 3 bases, in that order; junction bases with no gene match: 3. This CDR3 is built from 14 residues. The CDR3 bases are TGTGCCAGCAGCTTCGGGACAGGGTTCTACGAGCAGTACTTC. Its translation is CASSFGTGFYEQYF.

The gene calls are TRBV7-2 and TRBJ2-1; 8 bases agree with TRBD2. The V gene end was trimmed by 1 base and the J gene end by 6 bases; junction bases not matched to a gene: 5. The germline V gene encodes CDR1 SGHTA and CDR2 FQGNSA. The CDR3 covers 15 residues. The CDR3 here is CASSLDGRAINEQFF. CDR3 nucleotides: TGTGCCAGCAGCTTAGACGGGAGGGCTATCAATGAGCAGTTCTTC.

The V gene is TRBV19, the J gene TRBJ1-1; 11 bases fit TRBD1. The germline CDR1 and CDR2 sequences are LNHDA and SQIVND (reference sequence). Trimming removed 5 bases from V and 5 bases from J; junction bases left unmatched: 4. The CDR3 is 14 residues long. The CDR3 nucleotides read TGTGCCAGTAGTGGACAGGGGGCACGGACTGAAGCTTTCTTT. Its translation is CASSGQGARTEAFF.

The V gene is TRBV29-1, the J gene TRBJ2-5; D is unclear. V lost 6 bases and J 1 base, leaving 3 bases between the germline ends. Germline V gene lookup returns CDR1 SQVTM and CDR2 ANQGSEA. The CDR3 runs 10 residues. The CDR3 region has the DNA TGCAGCGTCGTCCAAGAGACCCAGTACTTC. Amino acids: CSVVQETQYF.

The chain carries TRBV7-3 and TRBJ2-1; D is ambiguous. V was trimmed by 2 bases and J by 4 bases, leaving 6 bases between them. The CDR3 runs 13 residues. Germline V gives CDR1 SGHTA, CDR2 FQGTGA. For the CDR3, the DNA is TGTGCCAGCAGCTTAGCAGATTACAATGAGCAGTTCTTC. Translating it yields CASSLADYNEQFF. Together with reference TRBV7-3 and TRBJ2-1, the CDR3 gives the full variable domain: GAGVSQTPSNKVTEKGKYVELRCDPISGHTALYWYRQSLGQGPEFLIYFQGTGAADDSGLPNDRFFAVRPEGSVSTLKIQRTERGDSAVYLCASSLADYNEQFFGPGTRLTVL.

The chain joins TRBV7-9 to TRBJ2-3, with D maybe TRBD2 (5 bases). V was shortened by 6 bases and J by 6 bases, with 10 bases between the two germline ends. The CDR3 runs 12 residues. Looked up from germline, CDR1 is SEHNR and CDR2 is FQNEAQ (reference sequence). CDR3 in amino acids: CASRPPGDTQYF. CDR3 in DNA: TGTGCCAGCAGACCACCGGGGGATACGCAGTATTTT.

The chain is built from TRBV5-1 and TRBJ1-1; a weak D match, TRBD1 (5 bases). Germline-derived CDR1 and CDR2 are SGHRS and YFSETQ. This CDR3 has 14 amino acids. The V gene lost 5 bases and the J gene lost 0 bases, with 11 bases spanning the gap. CDR3 amino acids: CASRTGLLNTEAFF. Written as DNA, the CDR3 is TGCGCCAGCAGGACGGGACTCTTGAACACTGAAGCTTTCTTT.

This chain links TRBV5-1 with TRBJ1-2; D may be TRBD1 (5 bases). Germline-derived CDR1 and CDR2 are SGHRS and YFSETQ. The V end lost 4 bases, the J end lost 8 bases, and 18 bases lay between the germline ends. The CDR3 is made up of 14 amino acids. The DNA of the CDR3 is TGCGCCAGCAGCCTCCGGGGGATCGAGGGCGGCTACACCTTC. The encoded protein is CASSLRGIEGGYTF.

This clone was seen once. This chain joins TRBV9 and TRBJ2-3; 10 bases are shared with TRBD2. CDR3 length: 14 residues. J gave up 6 bases and V 3 bases, and 4 bases lay outside the gene matches. Germline CDR1 is SGDLS and CDR2 is YYNGEE. The CDR3 is CASSALTSGDTQYF. Written as DNA, the CDR3 is TGTGCCAGCAGCGCCTTGACTAGCGGGGATACGCAGTATTTT.